The text below deals with one T cell receptor (beta chain). This CDR3 is built from 14 residues. Trimming left V 6 bases short and J 4 bases short, with 14 bases between. Germline assignment: CDR1 ENHRY and CDR2 SYGVKD. Sequenced by immunoSEQ multiplex PCR; TCRdb stores in-frame clones only, minus some. This repertoire shows around 290,000 clones, 75% to 95% found once; its top ten account for roughly 1.1%. The data stem from a study of blood T cell repertoires in COVID-19. The chain employs TRBV10-3 and TRBJ2-3; D uncertain. The material sequenced was PBMCs or T cells enriched from blood (not recorded which). This TCR was sampled from a woman aged 30 to 39 who had recovered from COVID-19. The DNA of the CDR3 is TGTGCCATCAGATTTAGCTCCGTCCCAGATACGCAGTATTTT. Protein sequence: CAIRFSSVPDTQYF.